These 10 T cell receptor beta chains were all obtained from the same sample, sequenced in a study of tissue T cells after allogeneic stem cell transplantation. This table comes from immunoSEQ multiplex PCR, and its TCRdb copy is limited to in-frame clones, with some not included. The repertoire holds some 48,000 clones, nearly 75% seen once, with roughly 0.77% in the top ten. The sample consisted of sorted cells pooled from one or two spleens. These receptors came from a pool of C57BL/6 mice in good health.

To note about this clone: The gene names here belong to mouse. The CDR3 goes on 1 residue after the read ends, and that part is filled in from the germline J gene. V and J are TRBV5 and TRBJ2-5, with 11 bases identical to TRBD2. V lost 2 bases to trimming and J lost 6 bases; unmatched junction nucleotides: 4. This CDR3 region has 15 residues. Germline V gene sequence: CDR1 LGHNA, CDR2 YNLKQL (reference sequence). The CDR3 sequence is CASSQTGGAHDTQYF. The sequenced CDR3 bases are TGTGCCAGCAGCCAAACTGGGGGGGCGCACGACACCCAGTAC.

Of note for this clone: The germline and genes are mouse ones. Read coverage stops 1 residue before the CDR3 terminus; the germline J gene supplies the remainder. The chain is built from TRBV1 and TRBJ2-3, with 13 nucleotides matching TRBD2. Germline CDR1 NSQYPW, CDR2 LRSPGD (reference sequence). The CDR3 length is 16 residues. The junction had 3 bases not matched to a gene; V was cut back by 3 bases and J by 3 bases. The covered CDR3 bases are TGCACCTGCAGTGCGGACTGGGGGGGCGCGGCAGAAACGCTGTAT. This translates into CTCSADWGGAAETLY. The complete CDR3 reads CTCSADWGGAAETLYF.

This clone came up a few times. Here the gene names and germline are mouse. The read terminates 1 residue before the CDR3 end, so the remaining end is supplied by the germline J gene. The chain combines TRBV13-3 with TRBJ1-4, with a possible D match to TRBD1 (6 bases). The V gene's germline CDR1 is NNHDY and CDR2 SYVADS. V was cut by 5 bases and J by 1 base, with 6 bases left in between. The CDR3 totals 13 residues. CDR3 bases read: TGTGCCAGCAGGGACAGTTCCAACGAAAGATTATTT. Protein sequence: CASRDSSNERLF. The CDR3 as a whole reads CASRDSSNERLFF.

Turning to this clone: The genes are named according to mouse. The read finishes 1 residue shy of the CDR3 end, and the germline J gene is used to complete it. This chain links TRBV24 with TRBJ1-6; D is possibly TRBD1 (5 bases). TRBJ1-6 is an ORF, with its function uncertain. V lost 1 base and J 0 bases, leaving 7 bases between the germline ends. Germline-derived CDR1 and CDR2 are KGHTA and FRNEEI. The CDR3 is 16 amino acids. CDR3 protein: CASSLWGNSYNSPLYF. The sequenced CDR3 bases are TGTGCCAGCAGTCTGTGGGGGAATTCCTATAATTCGCCCCTCTAC.

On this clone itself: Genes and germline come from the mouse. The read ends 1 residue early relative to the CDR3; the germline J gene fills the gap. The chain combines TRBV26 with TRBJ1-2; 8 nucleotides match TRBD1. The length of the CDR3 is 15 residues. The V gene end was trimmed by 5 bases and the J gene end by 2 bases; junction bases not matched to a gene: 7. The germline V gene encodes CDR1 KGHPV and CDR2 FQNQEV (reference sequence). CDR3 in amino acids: CASSFLRGPNSDYTF. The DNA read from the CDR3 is TGTGCCAGCAGTTTCCTCAGGGGGCCTAACTCCGACTACACC.

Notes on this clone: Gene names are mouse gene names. The chain's CDR3 is CTCSGDWGYEQYF. CDR3 DNA (partial): TGCACCTGCAGTGGGGACTGGGGGTATGAACAGTAC. V and J are TRBV1 and TRBJ2-7; TRBD2 matches 11 bases. From the germline J gene comes the end of the CDR3, since the read stops 1 residue before it. CDR1 and CDR2 (germline): NSQYPW, LRSPGD (reference sequence). CDR3 length: 13 residues. V shed 4 bases, J shed 4 bases, and the junction held 0 bases outside the gene matches.

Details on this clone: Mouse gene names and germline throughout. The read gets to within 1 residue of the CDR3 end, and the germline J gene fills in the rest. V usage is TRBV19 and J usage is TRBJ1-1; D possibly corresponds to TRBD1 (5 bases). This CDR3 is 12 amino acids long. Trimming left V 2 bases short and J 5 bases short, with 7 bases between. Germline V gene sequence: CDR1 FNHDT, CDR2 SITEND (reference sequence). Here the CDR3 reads CASSIRTTEVFF. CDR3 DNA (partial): TGTGCCAGCAGTATCCGGACAACAGAAGTCTTC.

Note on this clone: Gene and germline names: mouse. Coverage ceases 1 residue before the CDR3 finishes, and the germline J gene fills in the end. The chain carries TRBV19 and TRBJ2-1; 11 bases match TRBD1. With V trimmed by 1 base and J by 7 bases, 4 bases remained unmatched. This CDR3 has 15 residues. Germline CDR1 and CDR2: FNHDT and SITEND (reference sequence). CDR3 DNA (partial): TGTGCCAGCAGTATAAGCGGGACAGGGGGGGCTGAGCAGTTC. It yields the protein CASSISGTGGAEQF. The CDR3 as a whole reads CASSISGTGGAEQFF.

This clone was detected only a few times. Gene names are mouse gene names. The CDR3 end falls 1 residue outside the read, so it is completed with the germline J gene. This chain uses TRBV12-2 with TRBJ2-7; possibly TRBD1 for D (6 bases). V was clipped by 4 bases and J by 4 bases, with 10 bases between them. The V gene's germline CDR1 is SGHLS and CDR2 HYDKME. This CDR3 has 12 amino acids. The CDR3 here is CASSPGTYEQYF. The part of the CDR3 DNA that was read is TGTGCCAGCTCCCCCGGGACATATGAACAGTAC.

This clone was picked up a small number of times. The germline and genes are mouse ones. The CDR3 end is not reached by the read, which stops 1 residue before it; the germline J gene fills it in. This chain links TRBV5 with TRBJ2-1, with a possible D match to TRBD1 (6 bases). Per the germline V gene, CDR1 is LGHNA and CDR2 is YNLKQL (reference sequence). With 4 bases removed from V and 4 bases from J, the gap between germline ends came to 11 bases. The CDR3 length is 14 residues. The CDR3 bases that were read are TGTGCCAGCAGCCCCGGGACAATTTATGCTGAGCAGTTC. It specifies CASSPGTIYAEQF. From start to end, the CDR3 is CASSPGTIYAEQFF.